A single count supports the clone carrying this T cell receptor beta chain. This record belongs to a study of shared T cell receptors in the human thymus. Using immunoSEQ multiplex PCR, the repertoire was profiled, and TCRdb retains in-frame clones only, with some absent. The sample carries 500,000 to 750,000 clones, 85% to 90% recorded once. CDR3 length equals 11 residues. Trimming took off 1 base at V and 7 bases at J, with 4 bases between the two ends. From germline, CDR1 is DFQATT and CDR2 SNEGSKA (reference sequence). These data also featured in a second study, about human thymus T cells.

This receptor was taken from a boy under two years old with a congenital heart defect. The material sequenced was thymocytes. This chain links TRBV20-1 with TRBJ2-2; D not resolved. CDR3 DNA sequence: TGCAGTGCTAGAGTTAACGGGGAGCTGTTTTTT. Translating it yields CSARVNGELFF.